The 14 T cell receptor beta chains below were found in one sample sequenced in a study of cytomegalovirus exposure and HLA in healthy donors. TCRdb keeps only in-frame clones here, not all; method: immunoSEQ multiplex PCR. The table has 55,000 to 75,000 clones, 95% seen once. Sequences were obtained from PBMCs. The receptor source for this set is a woman between 18 and 30 years old in good health and CMV-seropositive.

The rearrangement joins TRBV6-5 to TRBJ2-2; D gene unclear. CDR1 and CDR2 from the germline V gene are MNHEY and SVGAGI. This CDR3 comprises 15 residues. V lost 8 bases to trimming and J lost 8 bases, with 21 bases between them. The CDR3 DNA reads TGTGCCAGCCTCGCTCGTAGCCCGGCAATGGGGGAGCTGTTTTTT. Its translation is CASLARSPAMGELFF.

The chain carries TRBV7-6 and TRBJ1-3; D remains unclear. Per germline, CDR1 SGHVS and CDR2 FNYEAQ. This CDR3 has 19 amino acids. V was clipped by 1 base and J by 0 bases, with 19 bases between them. CDR3 sequence: CASSLDQEAPQASGNTIYF. The CDR3 DNA follows: TGTGCCAGCAGCTTAGATCAGGAGGCGCCCCAGGCCTCTGGAAACACCATATATTTT.

The chain is built from TRBV4-1 and TRBJ2-5, with 8 bases lining up with TRBD2. This CDR3 is 16 amino acids long. V was clipped by 2 bases and J by 1 base; unmatched bases: 6. Germline CDR1 reads MGHRA; CDR2 reads YSYEKL. The CDR3 DNA is TGCGCCAGCAGCCAACCTGGGACTAGAGCCCAAGAGACCCAGTACTTC. It is translated as CASSQPGTRAQETQYF.

CDR3 DNA sequence: TGTGCCAGCGGGGCGGCTTTTCATGAGCAGTTCTTC. Translating gives CASGAAFHEQFF. This chain connects TRBV10-3 to TRBJ2-1; possible D gene TRBD2, 6 bases. Per germline, CDR1 ENHRY and CDR2 SYGVKD. CDR3 length: 12 residues. V was trimmed by 10 bases and J by 8 bases, leaving 15 bases between them.

V gene TRBV5-6 combines with J gene TRBJ2-5, with 8 bases lining up with TRBD2. Germline loops: CDR1 SGHDT, CDR2 YYEEEE. The CDR3 is 15 residues long. With V trimmed by 4 bases and J by 3 bases, 8 bases remained unmatched. The CDR3 bases are TGTGCCAGCAGCCGTCCTGTAGCGGGGAAAGAGACCCAGTACTTC. This encodes CASSRPVAGKETQYF.

This sequence joins TRBV30 and TRBJ1-2; no clear D. Trimming cost V 0 bases and J 10 bases, with 12 bases left between them. The CDR3 loop spans 12 amino acids. Germline V CDR1 and CDR2: GTSNPN, SVGIG (reference sequence). The CDR3 DNA sequence: TGTGCCTGGAGTGTTGAGGTTCTGCCCTACACCTTC. Translation gives CAWSVEVLPYTF.

This clone was detected once. The chain recombines TRBV28 with TRBJ2-7; a weak D match, TRBD1 (6 bases). Germline CDR1 reads MDHEN; CDR2 reads SYDVKM. This CDR3 contains 14 residues. The V end was cut by 3 bases, the J end by 4 bases, with 13 bases between. In nucleotides, the CDR3 is TGTGCCAGCAGTTTGGGGACACTTAGTTACGAGCAGTACTTC. Amino acids: CASSLGTLSYEQYF.

The rearrangement joins TRBV19 to TRBJ2-5; 9 nucleotides match TRBD1. The CDR3 runs to 14 residues. Per germline, CDR1 LNHDA and CDR2 SQIVND (reference sequence). V gave up 5 bases and J gave up 4 bases; unmatched junction bases: 5. The CDR3 region has the DNA TGTGCCAGTAGTGGGACAGGGACGGGAGAGACCCAGTACTTC. This gives the protein CASSGTGTGETQYF.

This chain connects TRBV19 to TRBJ2-3; 10 positions agree with TRBD2. This CDR3 contains 14 residues. Per germline, CDR1 LNHDA and CDR2 SQIVND (reference sequence). V shed 6 bases and J 2 bases; nucleotides not matched to a gene: 2. Here the CDR3 DNA reads TGTGCCAGTAGCGGACTAGCGGACACAGATACGCAGTATTTT. This gives the protein CASSGLADTDTQYF. Drawing the rest from reference TRBV19 and TRBJ2-3, the complete variable domain is DGGITQSPKYLFRKEGQNVTLSCEQNLNHDAMYWYRQDPGQGLRLIYYSQIVNDFQKGDIAEGYSVSREKKESFPLTVTSAQKNPTAFYLCASSGLADTDTQYFGPGTRLTVL.

V and J are TRBV18 and TRBJ1-5, with 8 bases that match TRBD1. The CDR3 is 13 amino acids. V dropped 3 bases and J dropped 8; count of bases not matched to a gene: 3. Germline assignment: CDR1 KGHSH and CDR2 LQKENI. The CDR3, as DNA: TGTGCCAGCTCACCCGGACAGGGAGAGCCCCAGCATTTT. Translation gives CASSPGQGEPQHF.

This rearrangement joins TRBV9 to TRBJ2-7; the match to TRBD2 covers 8 bases. Trimming removed 0 bases from V and 1 base from J; junction bases left unmatched: 3. The germline V gene has CDR1 SGDLS and CDR2 YYNGEE. This CDR3 contains 15 residues. CDR3 nucleotides: TGTGCCAGCAGCGTAGAGGCGGGAGGATCCTACGAGCAGTACTTC. The encoded protein is CASSVEAGGSYEQYF.

This clone was observed a few times. The chain uses TRBV2 and TRBJ1-5; tentative D call: TRBD1 (5 bases). V lost 8 bases to trimming and J lost 3 bases, with 11 bases between them. This CDR3 region has 13 residues. Germline V lookup: CDR1 SNHLY, CDR2 FYNNEI. In DNA, the CDR3 is TGTGCCAGCCAGCGGGGCCCCAATCAGCCCCAGCATTTT. Its protein is CASQRGPNQPQHF. The variable domain in full, completed from reference TRBV2 and TRBJ1-5, reads EPEVTQTPSHQVTQMGQEVILRCVPISNHLYFYWYRQILGQKVEFLVSFYNNEISEKSEIFDDQFSVERPDGSNFTLKIRSTKLEDSAMYFCASQRGPNQPQHFGDGTRLSIL.

The J gene is TRBJ1-1, the V gene TRBV7-9, with D possibly being TRBD1 (6 bases). Between the trimmed V and J ends, which lost 11 bases and 1 base, there was a span of 11 bases. The length of the CDR3 is 12 residues. In germline, CDR1 is SEHNR, CDR2 FQNEAQ (reference sequence). CDR3 bases: TGTGCCTTCCGGGACACGAACACTGAAGCTTTCTTT. This gives the protein CAFRDTNTEAFF.

CDR3 protein: CASSFPLLYTEAFF. The CDR3, as DNA: TGTGCCAGCAGTTTTCCTCTACTCTACACTGAAGCTTTCTTT. The chain employs TRBV21-1 and TRBJ1-1. TRBV21-1 is given as a pseudogene. The CDR3 has 14 amino acids.